Reported below is one T cell receptor beta chain. This sample is part of a study of identifying expanded T cells in peripheral blood. The assay was immunoSEQ multiplex PCR, and TCRdb's table has in-frame clones only and misses some. The sample shows 90,000 to 110,000 clones, 88% of them seen only once. Germline-derived CDR1 and CDR2 are SQVTM and ANQGSEA. J lost 5 bases, V lost 7 bases, and 3 bases had no gene match. The length of the CDR3 is 12 residues. This clonotype originated in a person aged 18 to 70 in good health. V usage is TRBV29-1 and J usage is TRBJ2-5; 11 bases agree with TRBD2. What was sequenced was blood. The CDR3 DNA sequence: TGCAGCGCGTCTAGCGGGAGGGAGACCCAGTACTTC. It is translated as CSASSGRETQYF.